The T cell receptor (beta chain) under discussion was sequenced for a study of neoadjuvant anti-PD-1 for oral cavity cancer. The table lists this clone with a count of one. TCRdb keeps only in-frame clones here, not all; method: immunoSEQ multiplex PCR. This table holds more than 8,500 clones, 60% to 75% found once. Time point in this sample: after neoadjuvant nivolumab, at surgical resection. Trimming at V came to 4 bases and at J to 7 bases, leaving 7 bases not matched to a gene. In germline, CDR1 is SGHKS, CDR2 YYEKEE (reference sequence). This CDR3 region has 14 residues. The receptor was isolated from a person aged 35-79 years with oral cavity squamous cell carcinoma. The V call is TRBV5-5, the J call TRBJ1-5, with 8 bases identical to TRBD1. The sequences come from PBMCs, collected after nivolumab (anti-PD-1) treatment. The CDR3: CASSRQGMWQPQHF. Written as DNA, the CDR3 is TGTGCCAGCAGCCGACAGGGGATGTGGCAGCCCCAGCATTTT.